The entry below gives a single T cell receptor (beta chain) sequence along with its context. The method was immunoSEQ multiplex PCR; TCRdb's version includes in-frame clones alone and lacks a portion of them. Of 400,000 to 500,000 clones detected, roughly 88% appear once; the ten largest clones hold about 1.7%. What the recovered Cohort 3 donors had was two negative PCRs, clearance, or symptom resolution. Germline lookup yields CDR1 SGHNT and CDR2 YYREEE (reference sequence). J lost 2 bases, V lost 4 bases, and 6 bases had no gene match. The CDR3 sequence is 15 residues long. The data were taken from a study of blood T cell repertoires in COVID-19.

The chain joins TRBV5-4 to TRBJ2-7, with 10 bases lining up with TRBD2. Input material: PBMCs or T cells enriched from blood (not recorded which). This receptor was taken from a woman in her forties who had recovered from COVID-19. The CDR3 nucleotides are TGTGCCAGCAGCAAGGGACTAGCGAGTACCTACGAGCAGTACTTC. Encoded protein: CASSKGLASTYEQYF.